These 20 T cell receptor beta chains share one sample of origin, sequenced in a study of T-cell memory formation after mild COVID-19. Each CDR3 protein gets one entry after TCRdb re-called the 5' RACE reads with MiXCR. The data hold about 320,000 distinct CDR3 sequences, with approximately 15% observed a single time. Sequenced sample: PBMCs or a T cell subset sorted from them (not recorded which). The origin of the receptors is a man in his late teens or twenties who had mild COVID-19 (a few samples of this study predate the infection). Cell type and time point are not known.

The chain joins TRBV6-1 to TRBJ2-5; no clear D. Between the trimmed V and J ends, which lost 4 bases and 5 bases, there was a span of 14 bases. The V gene's germline CDR1 is MNHNS and CDR2 SASEGT. The CDR3 spans 14 residues. This chain's CDR3 is CASSAVELSETQYF. The CDR3 nucleotides read TGTGCCAGCAGTGCGGTGGAGCTCTCTGAGACCCAGTACTTC.

This clonotype was detected ten times or more. This chain joins TRBV9 and TRBJ2-1; D is uncertain. The CDR3 is made up of 13 amino acids. Germline values: CDR1 SGDLS, CDR2 YYNGEE. V was pared by 2 bases and J by 8 bases, with 11 bases between. The CDR3 DNA is TGTGCCAGCAGCGTGGAAGGACGGGATGAGCAGTTCTTC. Amino acid sequence: CASSVEGRDEQFF. Full variable domain (outside the CDR3, taken from reference TRBV9 and TRBJ2-1): DSGVTQTPKHLITATGQRVTLRCSPRSGDLSVYWYQQSLDQGLQFLIQYYNGEERAKGNILERFSAQQFPDLHSELNLSSLELGDSALYFCASSVEGRDEQFFGPGTRLTVL.

The chain carries TRBV5-1 and TRBJ1-2, with 7 positions matching TRBD1. The J segment lost 1 base and the V segment lost 0 bases, leaving 6 bases of the junction unmatched. Germline V gene lookup returns CDR1 SGHRS and CDR2 YFSETQ. The CDR3 has 16 amino acids. This chain's CDR3 is CASSLAADRDNYGYTF. CDR3 DNA sequence: TGCGCCAGCAGCTTGGCCGCCGACAGGGATAACTATGGCTACACCTTC. Filled out from reference TRBV5-1 and TRBJ1-2, the complete variable domain reads KAGVTQTPRYLIKTRGQQVTLSCSPISGHRSVSWYQQTPGQGLQFLFEYFSETQRNKGNFPGRFSGRQFSNSRSEMNVSTLELGDSALYLCASSLAADRDNYGYTFGSGTRLTVV.

This clonotype was found a few times. The V and J genes are TRBV9 and TRBJ2-3; either TRBD1 or TRBD2 may fit D (6 bases each). Trimming took 2 bases from V and 1 from J, leaving 14 bases between them. Germline V lookup: CDR1 SGDLS, CDR2 YYNGEE. The CDR3 length is 16 residues. This CDR3 is CASSVSPGARTDTQYF. Here the CDR3 DNA reads TGTGCCAGCAGCGTCTCCCCGGGGGCCCGCACAGATACGCAGTATTTT.

In its sample, this clonotype was seen a few times. The chain couples TRBV5-6 to TRBJ1-2, with a weak D call TRBD1 (5 bases). In germline, CDR1 is SGHDT, CDR2 YYEEEE. The CDR3 extends over 19 amino acids. The V end lost 1 base, the J end lost 6 bases, and 28 bases lay between the germline ends. The CDR3 reads CASSLPGGAGVGEANGYTF. The CDR3 coding sequence is TGTGCCAGCAGCTTGCCAGGTGGGGCAGGCGTTGGGGAAGCTAATGGCTACACCTTC.

This clonotype has just a few counts. The V gene is TRBV7-2, the J gene TRBJ2-3, with 7 bases fitting TRBD2. The V and J ends lost 5 bases and 0 bases, in that order; junction bases with no gene match: 8. Germline V lookup: CDR1 SGHTA, CDR2 FQGNSA. The CDR3 runs 16 residues. The CDR3 coding sequence is TGTGCCAGCAGCCGACCCAGCGGGGTGAGCACAGATACGCAGTATTTT. This gives the protein CASSRPSGVSTDTQYF.

The CDR3 loop is CASSITGTQPGDTQYF. The CDR3 region has the DNA TGTGCCAGCAGCATAACCGGGACACAACCCGGGGATACGCAGTATTTT. The chain is built from TRBV7-8 and TRBJ2-3, with a possible D match to TRBD1 (6 bases). The V gene lost 5 bases and the J gene lost 6 bases, with 21 bases spanning the gap. CDR3 length equals 16 residues. Per germline, CDR1 SGHVS and CDR2 FQNEAQ.

The chain combines TRBV5-1 with TRBJ1-6; D gene uncertain. The ends were cut back, 5 bases at V and 7 bases at J, with 13 bases in the middle. The CDR3 has 14 residues. The germline V gene has CDR1 SGHRS and CDR2 YFSETQ. The CDR3 sequence: CASSSAQPNSPLHF. In DNA, the CDR3 is TGCGCCAGCAGTAGTGCACAGCCGAATTCACCCCTCCACTTT.

This clonotype has more than one count but fewer than ten. This chain links TRBV11-1 with TRBJ2-2; 8 bases are shared with TRBD1. The CDR3 consists of 16 residues. V lost 0 bases, J lost 6 bases, and 6 bases stayed unmatched. Germline values: CDR1 SGHAT, CDR2 FQDESV (reference sequence). The CDR3 sequence: CASSLAGTGGAGELFF. The CDR3 DNA follows: TGTGCCAGCAGCTTAGCCGGGACAGGCGGCGCCGGGGAGCTGTTTTTT.

V is TRBV13 and J is TRBJ2-1; TRBD1 matches 10 bases. This CDR3 comprises 15 residues. Per germline, CDR1 PRHDT and CDR2 FYEKMQ (reference sequence). Trimming at V came to 3 bases and at J to 7 bases, leaving 6 bases not matched to a gene. The CDR3 sequence: CASSFAGQGENEQFF. The CDR3 coding sequence is TGTGCCAGCAGCTTTGCAGGACAGGGGGAAAATGAGCAGTTCTTC.

This clonotype came up a few times. The gene calls are TRBV5-1 and TRBJ2-5, with TRBD1 identical over 7 bases. CDR3 length equals 14 residues. The trim removed 0 bases at V and 5 bases at J, leaving 4 bases unmatched. Germline V gives CDR1 SGHRS, CDR2 YFSETQ. The CDR3 is CASSLEGGRETQYF. The DNA for the CDR3 is TGCGCCAGCAGCTTGGAAGGGGGCCGGGAGACCCAGTACTTC. Variable domain in full (rest from reference TRBV5-1 and TRBJ2-5): KAGVTQTPRYLIKTRGQQVTLSCSPISGHRSVSWYQQTPGQGLQFLFEYFSETQRNKGNFPGRFSGRQFSNSRSEMNVSTLELGDSALYLCASSLEGGRETQYFGPGTRLLVL.

This clonotype was seen more than once but under ten times. In DNA, the CDR3 is TGTGCCAGCATCCCCTCGGGGTTCGAGGAGGAGCTGTTTTTT. This translates into CASIPSGFEEELFF. The chain uses TRBV12-3 or TRBV12-4 and TRBJ2-2, with TRBD2 as a possible D gene (5 bases). Trimming cost V 7 bases and J 10 bases, with 19 bases left between them. The CDR3 covers 14 residues.

This clonotype was seen more than once but under ten times. This chain links TRBV7-6 with TRBJ2-4, with TRBD1 matching 11 bases. The CDR3 is made up of 15 amino acids. Germline assignment: CDR1 SGHVS and CDR2 FNYEAQ. The V gene end was trimmed by 5 bases and the J gene end by 8 bases; junction bases not matched to a gene: 8. The CDR3 here is CASSPEPGQGDIQYF. CDR3 bases: TGTGCCAGCAGCCCTGAGCCGGGACAGGGGGACATTCAGTACTTC.

This chain joins TRBV28 and TRBJ1-2; weak D call: TRBD1 (5 bases). This CDR3 spans 14 amino acids. With 8 bases removed from V and 4 bases from J, the gap between germline ends came to 17 bases. Per germline, CDR1 MDHEN and CDR2 SYDVKM. The chain's CDR3 is CASAPGTVIYGYTF. CDR3 in DNA: TGTGCCAGCGCCCCCGGGACCGTCATCTATGGCTACACCTTC.

The rearrangement joins TRBV19 to TRBJ2-1; 9 nucleotides agree with TRBD2. CDR3 length: 17 residues. Looked up from germline, CDR1 is LNHDA and CDR2 is SQIVND (reference sequence). Trimming removed 1 base from V and 0 bases from J; junction bases left unmatched: 4. For the CDR3, the DNA is TGTGCCAGTAGTATAGTCGCGGGGGGGAGCTCCTACAATGAGCAGTTCTTC. Translation: CASSIVAGGSSYNEQFF.

This clonotype was picked up a small number of times. This chain links TRBV6-2 or TRBV6-3 with TRBJ2-7; no clear D gene. This CDR3 has 13 amino acids. V was pared by 2 bases and J by 4 bases, with 9 bases between. Germline V lookup: CDR1 MNHEY, CDR2 SVGEGT. The CDR3 DNA reads as TGTGCCAGCAGTTACCCCGGATTTTACGAGCAGTACGTC. Encoded protein: CASSYPGFYEQYV.

The rearrangement links TRBV25-1 to TRBJ2-7, with TRBD2 as a possible D gene (5 bases). This CDR3 region has 15 residues. In germline, CDR1 is MGHDK, CDR2 SYGVNS. V dropped 2 bases and J dropped 4 bases, with 15 bases sitting between them. CDR3 in DNA: TGTGCCAGCAGTGAAGGGAGTGCTGCTGGGTACGAGCAGTACTTC. It yields the protein CASSEGSAAGYEQYF.

This clonotype was picked up a small number of times. The rearrangement links TRBV7-2 to TRBJ1-2; D might be TRBD1 (6 bases). The CDR3 is 14 amino acids. The germline V and J ends were trimmed by 1 base and 8 bases, with 14 bases remaining between them. Germline V CDR1 and CDR2: SGHTA, FQGNSA. CDR3 loop: CASSLGTVREGYTF. The CDR3, as DNA: TGTGCCAGCAGCTTAGGGACAGTCCGGGAGGGCTACACCTTC.

The V gene is TRBV7-9, the J gene TRBJ2-7, with D perhaps matching TRBD1 (6 bases). CDR3 length: 12 amino acids. The ends were cut back, 8 bases at V and 2 bases at J, with 10 bases in the middle. Germline V gene lookup returns CDR1 SEHNR and CDR2 FQNEAQ (reference sequence). CDR3 region: CASGRQAYEQYF. In nucleotides, the CDR3 is TGTGCCAGCGGAAGACAGGCCTACGAGCAGTACTTC.

This rearrangement joins TRBV7-2 to TRBJ1-1; D remains ambiguous. Germline CDR1 and CDR2: SGHTA and FQGNSA. This CDR3 is 14 amino acids long. Trimming pared 3 bases from V and 4 bases from J, leaving 12 bases between. CDR3 nucleotide sequence: TGTGCCAGCAGCTTCCCGGGGATTGGCACTGAAGCTTTCTTT. Encoded protein: CASSFPGIGTEAFF.